These 6 T cell receptor beta chains originate from one sample sequenced in a study of cytomegalovirus exposure and HLA in healthy donors. The PCR employed 60 Vbeta primers together with 13 Jbeta primers. Sequencing used immunoSEQ multiplex PCR; TCRdb keeps in-frame clones, though not all of them. The sample carries about 140,000 clones, about 75% recorded once. The sample comprised PBMCs. These receptors all stem from a man younger than 35 in good health and CMV-seronegative.

The gene calls are TRBV5-1 and TRBJ1-2; tentatively, D is TRBD1 (5 bases). Between the trimmed V and J ends, which lost 3 bases and 4 bases, there was a span of 16 bases. The germline V gene has CDR1 SGHRS and CDR2 YFSETQ. CDR3 length equals 15 residues. The DNA for the CDR3 is TGCGCCAGCAGCTCCGGGGGTTTAGGGGTCTATGGCTACACCTTC. Translation: CASSSGGLGVYGYTF.

V and J are TRBV6-5 and TRBJ1-5, with a weak D call TRBD1 (5 bases). The CDR3 consists of 11 residues. V was clipped by 8 bases and J by 5 bases, with 7 bases between them. Looked up from germline, CDR1 is MNHEY and CDR2 is SVGAGI. The CDR3 bases are TGTGCCAGCGGGGACTATCAGCCCCAGCATTTT. This sequence encodes CASGDYQPQHF.

The chain combines TRBV5-4 with TRBJ2-7; TRBD2 aligns across 8 bases. V was clipped by 2 bases and J by 2 bases; unmatched bases: 3. CDR3 length equals 14 residues. The germline V gene encodes CDR1 SGHNT and CDR2 YYREEE (reference sequence). This CDR3 reads CASSFYGGAYEQYF. CDR3 in DNA: TGTGCCAGCAGCTTTTACGGGGGGGCCTACGAGCAGTACTTC.

V and J are TRBV19 and TRBJ2-7; the match to TRBD2 covers 11 bases. Germline V gene sequence: CDR1 LNHDA, CDR2 SQIVND (reference sequence). The junction had 8 bases not matched to a gene; V was cut back by 6 bases and J by 7 bases. CDR3 length: 14 residues. The CDR3 region is CASRTSGGKAEQYF. DNA of the CDR3: TGTGCCAGTAGAACTAGCGGGGGCAAGGCGGAGCAGTACTTC.

The chain is built from TRBV7-9 and TRBJ2-2; 7 nucleotides agree with TRBD1. The V gene end was trimmed by 5 bases and the J gene end by 6 bases; junction bases not matched to a gene: 9. Germline-derived CDR1 and CDR2 are SEHNR and FQNEAQ (reference sequence). This CDR3 comprises 15 residues. The CDR3 DNA sequence: TGTGCCAGCAGCCACTTACAGGGGCCAGCCGGGGAGCTGTTTTTT. Protein: CASSHLQGPAGELFF.

In DNA, the CDR3 is TGTGCCAGCAGGCCACAGGGGGCGAGCAATCAGCCCCAGCATTTT. This codes for CASRPQGASNQPQHF. The V gene is TRBV2, the J gene TRBJ1-5; 9 bases map to TRBD1. V was clipped by 6 bases and J by 1 base; unmatched bases: 4. The CDR3 loop spans 15 amino acids. CDR1 and CDR2 from the germline V gene are SNHLY and FYNNEI. The whole variable domain, filled in from reference TRBV2 and TRBJ1-5, reads EPEVTQTPSHQVTQMGQEVILRCVPISNHLYFYWYRQILGQKVEFLVSFYNNEISEKSEIFDDQFSVERPDGSNFTLKIRSTKLEDSAMYFCASRPQGASNQPQHFGDGTRLSIL.